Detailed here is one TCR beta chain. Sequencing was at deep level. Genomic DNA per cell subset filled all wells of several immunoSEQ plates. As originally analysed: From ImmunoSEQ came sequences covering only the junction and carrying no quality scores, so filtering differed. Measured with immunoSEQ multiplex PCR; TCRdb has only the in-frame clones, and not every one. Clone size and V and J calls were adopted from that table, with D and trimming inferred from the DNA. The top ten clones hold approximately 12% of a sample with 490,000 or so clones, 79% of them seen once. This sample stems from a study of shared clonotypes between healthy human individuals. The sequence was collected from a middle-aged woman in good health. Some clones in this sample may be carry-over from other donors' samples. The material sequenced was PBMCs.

The DNA of the CDR3 is TGTGCCAGCAGCTTAGAGGGTACAGGGACAGATACGCAGTATTTT. Its protein is CASSLEGTGTDTQYF. V gene TRBV7-9 combines with J gene TRBJ2-3; perhaps TRBD1 as D (6 bases). Trimming pared 1 base from V and 3 bases from J, leaving 11 bases between. Germline V lookup: CDR1 SEHNR, CDR2 FQNEAQ (reference sequence). The CDR3 extends over 15 amino acids. Full variable domain (missing parts from reference TRBV7-9 and TRBJ2-3): DTGVSQNPRHKITKRGQNVTFRCDPISEHNRLYWYRQTLGQGPEFLTYFQNEAQLEKSRLLSDRFSAERPKGSFSTLEIQRTEQGDSAMYLCASSLEGTGTDTQYFGPGTRLTVL.